This record covers a single T cell receptor (beta chain). This entry comes from a study of blood T cell repertoires in COVID-19. Study as a whole: Samples of COVID-19 (acute and convalescent) were obtained from the United States, Italy and Spain. Nucleic acid was either cDNA or gDNA, and it came from T cells, B-cell-depleted T cells, or PBMCs.

The CDR3 spans 13 residues. The germline gives CDR1 SGHTA, CDR2 FQGTGA. The ends were cut back, 5 bases at V and 7 bases at J, with 15 bases in the middle. Original analysis: Scientists estimated how many nucleated cells there were by amplifying reference gene primers. Sequencing was performed with immunoSEQ multiplex PCR; in TCRdb, only in-frame clones are kept and a portion is missing. Clonal size and the V and J genes are those of that table, whereas D and trimming came from the DNA. The data show tens of thousands of clones, roughly 90% seen once. Sequences were obtained from peripheral blood. V is TRBV7-3 and J is TRBJ2-7, with TRBD1 as a possible D gene (6 bases). The TCR comes from a man aged 65-85 years with active or convalescent COVID-19. CDR3 nucleotide sequence: TGTGCCAGCAGCCGGACAGTTTCTGGTGAGCAGTACTTC. This translates into CASSRTVSGEQYF.